This TCR beta chain derives from a study of T cell repertoires in cytomegalovirus infection. In the study overall: Both a matching HLA type and CMV infection were indicated by public TCR beta signatures.

One entry per CDR3 protein results from TCRdb running MiXCR on the reads. Seen here are over 300,000 distinct CDR3 sequences, more than 8% observed once, and the top ten hold approximately 4.7%. There are 16 residues in the CDR3. Trimming took 6 bases from V and 0 from J, leaving 17 bases between them. CDR1 and CDR2 (germline): MNHEY, SVGEGT. This TCR was sampled from a human donor in good health (CMV status not recorded). Some clones in this sample may be carry-over from other donors' samples. The sequenced material came from PBMCs. The chain recombines TRBV6-2 or TRBV6-3 with TRBJ1-1; D is perhaps TRBD1 (6 bases). The CDR3 DNA follows: TGTGCCAGCAGAACCCCCAGGGGCCGTATGAACACTGAAGCTTTCTTT. The encoded protein is CASRTPRGRMNTEAFF.